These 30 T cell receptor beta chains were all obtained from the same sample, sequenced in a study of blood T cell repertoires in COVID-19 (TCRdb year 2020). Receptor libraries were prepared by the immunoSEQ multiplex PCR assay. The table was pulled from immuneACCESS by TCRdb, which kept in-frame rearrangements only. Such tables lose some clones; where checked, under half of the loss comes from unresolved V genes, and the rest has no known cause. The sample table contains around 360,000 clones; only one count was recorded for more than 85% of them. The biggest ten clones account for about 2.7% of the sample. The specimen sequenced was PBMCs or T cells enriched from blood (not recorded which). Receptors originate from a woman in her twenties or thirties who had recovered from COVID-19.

CDR3 in amino acids: CASSRGQVMNTEAFF. In DNA form, the CDR3 reads TGTGCCAGCAGCCGGGGACAGGTGATGAACACTGAAGCTTTCTTT. This chain connects TRBV2 to TRBJ1-1; TRBD1 matches 8 bases. The CDR3 runs to 15 residues. Germline CDR1 SNHLY, CDR2 FYNNEI. The V segment lost 6 bases and the J segment 0 bases; nucleotides outside the gene matches: 6.

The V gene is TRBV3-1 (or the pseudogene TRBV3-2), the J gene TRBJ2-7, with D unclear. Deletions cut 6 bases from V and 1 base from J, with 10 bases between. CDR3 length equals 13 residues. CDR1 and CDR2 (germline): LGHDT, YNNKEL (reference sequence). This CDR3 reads CASSRHASYEQYF. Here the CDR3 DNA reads TGTGCCAGCAGTAGACATGCGTCCTACGAGCAGTACTTC.

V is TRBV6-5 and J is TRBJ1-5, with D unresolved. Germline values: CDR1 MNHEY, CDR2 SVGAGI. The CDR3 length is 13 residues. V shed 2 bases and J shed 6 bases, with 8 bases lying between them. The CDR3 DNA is TGTGCCAGCAGTTACGCGGTGGGTCAGCCCCAGCATTTT. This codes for CASSYAVGQPQHF.

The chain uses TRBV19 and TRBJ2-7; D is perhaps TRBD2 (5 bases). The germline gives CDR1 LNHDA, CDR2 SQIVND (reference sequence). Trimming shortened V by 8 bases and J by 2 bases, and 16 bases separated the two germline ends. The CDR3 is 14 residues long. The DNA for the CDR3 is TGTGCCAGTTCCGGTTTAGGAGGTCCCTACGAGCAGTACTTC. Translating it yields CASSGLGGPYEQYF. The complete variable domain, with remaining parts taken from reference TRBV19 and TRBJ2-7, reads DGGITQSPKYLFRKEGQNVTLSCEQNLNHDAMYWYRQDPGQGLRLIYYSQIVNDFQKGDIAEGYSVSREKKESFPLTVTSAQKNPTAFYLCASSGLGGPYEQYFGPGTRLTVT.

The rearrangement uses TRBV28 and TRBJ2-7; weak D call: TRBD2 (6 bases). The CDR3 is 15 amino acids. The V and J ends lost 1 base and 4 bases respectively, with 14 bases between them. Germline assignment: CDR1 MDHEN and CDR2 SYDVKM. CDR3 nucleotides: TGTGCCAGCAGTTTATCGCGGAATGGGGGGTACGAGCAGTACTTC. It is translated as CASSLSRNGGYEQYF.

DNA of the CDR3: TGTGCCAGCAGCCTGGGACAAAGGGATGAGCAGTTCTTC. Translated, it gives CASSLGQRDEQFF. The gene calls are TRBV12-3 or TRBV12-4 and TRBJ2-1, with D perhaps TRBD1 (6 bases). This CDR3 comprises 13 residues. Trimming left V 6 bases short and J 8 bases short, with 14 bases between.

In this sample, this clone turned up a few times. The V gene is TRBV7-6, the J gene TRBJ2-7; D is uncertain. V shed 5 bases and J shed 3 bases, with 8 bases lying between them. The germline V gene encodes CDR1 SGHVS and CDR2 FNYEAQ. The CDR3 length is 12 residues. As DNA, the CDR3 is TGTGCCAGCAGCGGATACAGCTACGAGCAGTACTTC. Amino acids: CASSGYSYEQYF.

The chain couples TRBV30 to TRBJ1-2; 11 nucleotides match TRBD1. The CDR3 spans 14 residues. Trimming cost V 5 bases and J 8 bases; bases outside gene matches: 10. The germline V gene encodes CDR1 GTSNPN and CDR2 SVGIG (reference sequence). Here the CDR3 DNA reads TGTGCCTGGGGCCCCGGACAGGGGGCGTGGGGCTACACCTTC. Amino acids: CAWGPGQGAWGYTF. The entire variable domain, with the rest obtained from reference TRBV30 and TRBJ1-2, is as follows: SQTIHQWPATLVQPVGSPLSLECTVEGTSNPNLYWYRQAAGRGLQLLFYSVGIGQISSEVPQNLSASRPQDRQFILSSKKLLLSDSGFYLCAWGPGQGAWGYTFGSGTRLTVV.

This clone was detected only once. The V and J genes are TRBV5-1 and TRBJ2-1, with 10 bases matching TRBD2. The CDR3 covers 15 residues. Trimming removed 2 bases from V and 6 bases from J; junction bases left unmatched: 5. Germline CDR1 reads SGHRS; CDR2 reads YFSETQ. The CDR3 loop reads CASSFSLAGVNEQFF. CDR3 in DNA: TGCGCCAGCAGCTTTAGCCTAGCGGGAGTCAATGAGCAGTTCTTC.

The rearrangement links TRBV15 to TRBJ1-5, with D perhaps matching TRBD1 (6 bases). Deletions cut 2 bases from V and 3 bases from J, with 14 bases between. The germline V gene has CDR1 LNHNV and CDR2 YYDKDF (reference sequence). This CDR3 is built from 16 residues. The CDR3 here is CATSRYRTETNQPQHF. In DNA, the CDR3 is TGTGCCACCAGCAGATACCGGACAGAGACCAATCAGCCCCAGCATTTT.

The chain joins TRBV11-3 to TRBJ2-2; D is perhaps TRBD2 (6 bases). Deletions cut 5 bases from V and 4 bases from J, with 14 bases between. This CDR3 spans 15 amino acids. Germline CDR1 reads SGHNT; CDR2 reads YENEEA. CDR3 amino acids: CASSPTGGVTGELFF. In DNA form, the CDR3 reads TGTGCCAGCAGCCCAACCGGGGGTGTCACCGGGGAGCTGTTTTTT.

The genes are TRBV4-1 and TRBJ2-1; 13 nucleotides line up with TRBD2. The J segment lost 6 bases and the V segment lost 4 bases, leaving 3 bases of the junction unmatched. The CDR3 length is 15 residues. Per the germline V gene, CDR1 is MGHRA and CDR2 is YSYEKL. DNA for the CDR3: TGCGCCAGCAGCCGGGGGACTAGCGGGGTCAATGAGCAGTTCTTC. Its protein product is CASSRGTSGVNEQFF.

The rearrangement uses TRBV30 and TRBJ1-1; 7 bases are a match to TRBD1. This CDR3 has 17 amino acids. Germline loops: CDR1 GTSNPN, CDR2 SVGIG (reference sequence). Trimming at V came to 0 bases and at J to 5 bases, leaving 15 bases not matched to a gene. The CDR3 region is CAWSVRGYRQGGTEAFF. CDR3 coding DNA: TGTGCCTGGAGTGTACGAGGATATCGACAGGGAGGAACTGAAGCTTTCTTT.

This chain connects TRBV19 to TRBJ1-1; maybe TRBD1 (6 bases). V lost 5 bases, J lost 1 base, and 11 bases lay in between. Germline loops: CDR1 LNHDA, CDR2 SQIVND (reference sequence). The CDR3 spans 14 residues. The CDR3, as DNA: TGTGCCAGTAGTGCCCTGACAGGGAACACTGAAGCTTTCTTT. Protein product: CASSALTGNTEAFF. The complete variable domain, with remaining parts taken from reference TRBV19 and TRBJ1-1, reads DGGITQSPKYLFRKEGQNVTLSCEQNLNHDAMYWYRQDPGQGLRLIYYSQIVNDFQKGDIAEGYSVSREKKESFPLTVTSAQKNPTAFYLCASSALTGNTEAFFGQGTRLTVV.

The CDR3 loop reads CASSLVLAGEAGELFF. In DNA form, the CDR3 reads TGCGCCAGCAGCTTGGTGCTAGCGGGAGAGGCCGGGGAGCTGTTTTTT. The V gene is TRBV5-1, the J gene TRBJ2-2; 10 nucleotides line up with TRBD2. CDR3 length: 16 residues. The V segment lost 0 bases and the J segment 6 bases; nucleotides outside the gene matches: 5. Germline V CDR1 and CDR2: SGHRS, YFSETQ. The whole variable domain, remainder taken from reference TRBV5-1 and TRBJ2-2, is KAGVTQTPRYLIKTRGQQVTLSCSPISGHRSVSWYQQTPGQGLQFLFEYFSETQRNKGNFPGRFSGRQFSNSRSEMNVSTLELGDSALYLCASSLVLAGEAGELFFGEGSRLTVL.

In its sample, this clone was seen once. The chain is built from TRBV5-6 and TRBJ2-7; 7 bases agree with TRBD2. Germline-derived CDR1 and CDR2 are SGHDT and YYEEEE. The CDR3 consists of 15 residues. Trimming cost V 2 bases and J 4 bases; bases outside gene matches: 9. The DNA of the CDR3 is TGTGCCAGCAGCTTTTTAGAGCGGGGAAAGTACGAGCAGTACTTC. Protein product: CASSFLERGKYEQYF.

CDR3 loop: CASSLDLGQSNSPLHF. CDR3 coding DNA: TGCGCCAGCAGCTTGGACCTGGGACAGAGTAATTCACCCCTCCACTTT. This rearrangement joins TRBV5-1 to TRBJ1-6; 7 bases are a match to TRBD1. The CDR3 has 16 residues. Trimming removed 0 bases from V and 6 bases from J; junction bases left unmatched: 6. Germline loops: CDR1 SGHRS, CDR2 YFSETQ.

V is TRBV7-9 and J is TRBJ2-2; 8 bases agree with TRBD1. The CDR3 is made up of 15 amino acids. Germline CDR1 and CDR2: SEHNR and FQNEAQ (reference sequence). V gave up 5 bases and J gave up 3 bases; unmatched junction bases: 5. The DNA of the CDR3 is TGTGCCAGCAGCGGGCAGGGGGCGGACACCGGGGAGCTGTTTTTT. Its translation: CASSGQGADTGELFF.

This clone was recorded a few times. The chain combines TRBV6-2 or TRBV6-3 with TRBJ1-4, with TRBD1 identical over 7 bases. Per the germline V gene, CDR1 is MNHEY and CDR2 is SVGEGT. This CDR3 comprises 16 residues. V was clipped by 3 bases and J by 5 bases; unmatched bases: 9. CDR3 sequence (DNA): TGTGCCAGCAGTTATTCACAGGGGACTGGAAATGAAAAACTGTTTTTT. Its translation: CASSYSQGTGNEKLFF.

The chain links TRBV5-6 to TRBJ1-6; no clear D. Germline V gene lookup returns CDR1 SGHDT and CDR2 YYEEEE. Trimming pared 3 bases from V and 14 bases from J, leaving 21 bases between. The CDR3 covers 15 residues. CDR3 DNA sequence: TGTGCCAGCAGCTATCGGACCCGTACGGGGATAACCCTCCACTTT. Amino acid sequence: CASSYRTRTGITLHF.

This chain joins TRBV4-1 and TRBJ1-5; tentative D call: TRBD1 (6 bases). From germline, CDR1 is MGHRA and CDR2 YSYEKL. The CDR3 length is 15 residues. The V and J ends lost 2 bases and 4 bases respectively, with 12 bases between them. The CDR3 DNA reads TGCGCCAGCAGCCAATCCGGGACACCAAATCAGCCCCAGCATTTT. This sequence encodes CASSQSGTPNQPQHF.

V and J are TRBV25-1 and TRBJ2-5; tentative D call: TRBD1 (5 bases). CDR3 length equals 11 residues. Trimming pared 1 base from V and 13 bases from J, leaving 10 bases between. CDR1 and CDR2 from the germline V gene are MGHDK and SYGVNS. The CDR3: CASSESRGWYF. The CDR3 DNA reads TGTGCCAGCAGTGAATCTAGGGGCTGGTACTTC.

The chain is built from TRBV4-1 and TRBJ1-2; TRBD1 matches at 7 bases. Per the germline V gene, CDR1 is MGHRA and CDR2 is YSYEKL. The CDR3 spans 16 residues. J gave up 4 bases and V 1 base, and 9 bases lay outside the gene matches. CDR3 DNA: TGCGCCAGCAGCCAAGCCTCGACAGGGCGCGCCTATGGCTACACCTTC. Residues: CASSQASTGRAYGYTF.

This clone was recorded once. CDR3 sequence: CASSEETGWSHEQYF. CDR3 nucleotide sequence: TGTGCCAGCAGTGAAGAGACAGGGTGGTCCCACGAGCAGTACTTC. The chain couples TRBV2 to TRBJ2-7, with 7 bases matching TRBD1. J gave up 5 bases and V 1 base, and 8 bases lay outside the gene matches. The length of the CDR3 is 15 residues. Germline CDR1 reads SNHLY; CDR2 reads FYNNEI.

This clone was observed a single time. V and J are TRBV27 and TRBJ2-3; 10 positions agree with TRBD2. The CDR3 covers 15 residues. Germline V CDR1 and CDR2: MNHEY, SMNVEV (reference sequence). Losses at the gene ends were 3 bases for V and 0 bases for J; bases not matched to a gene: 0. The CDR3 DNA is TGTGCCAGCAGTTTTAGCGGGAGGAGCACAGATACGCAGTATTTT. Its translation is CASSFSGRSTDTQYF.

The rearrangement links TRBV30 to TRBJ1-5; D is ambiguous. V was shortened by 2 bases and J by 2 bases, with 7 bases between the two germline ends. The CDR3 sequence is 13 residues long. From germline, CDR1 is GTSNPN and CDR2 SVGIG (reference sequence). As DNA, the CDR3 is TGTGCCTGGAGTCCGGGTGGCAATCAGCCCCAGCATTTT. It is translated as CAWSPGGNQPQHF.

Written as DNA, the CDR3 is TGTGCCAGCAGTCTTGGGACAGGGGGCACCGGGGAGCTGTTTTTT. This gives the protein CASSLGTGGTGELFF. This sequence joins TRBV27 and TRBJ2-2, with 11 bases that match TRBD1. Germline V gene data show CDR1 as MNHEY and CDR2 as SMNVEV (reference sequence). CDR3 size: 15 residues. The ends lost 5 bases at V and 4 bases at J; junction bases unmatched: 3.

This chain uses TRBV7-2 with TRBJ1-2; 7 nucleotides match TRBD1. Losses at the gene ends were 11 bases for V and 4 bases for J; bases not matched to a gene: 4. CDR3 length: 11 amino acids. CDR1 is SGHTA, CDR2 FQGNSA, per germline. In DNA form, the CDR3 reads TGTGCCGGGGGGACAGCCTATGGCTACACCTTC. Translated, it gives CAGGTAYGYTF.

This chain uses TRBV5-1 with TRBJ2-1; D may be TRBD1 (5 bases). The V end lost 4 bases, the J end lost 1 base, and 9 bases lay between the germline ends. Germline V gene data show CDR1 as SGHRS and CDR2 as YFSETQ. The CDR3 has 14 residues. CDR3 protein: CASSPQGSYNEQFF. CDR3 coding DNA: TGCGCCAGCAGCCCCCAGGGTTCCTACAATGAGCAGTTCTTC.

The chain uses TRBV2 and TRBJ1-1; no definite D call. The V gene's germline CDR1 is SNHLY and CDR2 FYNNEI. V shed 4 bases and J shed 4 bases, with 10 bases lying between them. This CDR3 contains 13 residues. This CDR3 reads CASSVREATEAFF. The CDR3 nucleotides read TGTGCCAGCAGTGTCCGAGAGGCCACTGAAGCTTTCTTT.